This T cell receptor beta chain was profiled in a study of T-cell reconstitution after alpha-beta-depleted transplantation in children. As it was prepared, the TCRbeta library received unique molecular identifiers. TCRdb redid the calling of the PCR reads with MiXCR, one entry per CDR3 protein. Among about 400,000 distinct CDR3 sequences listed, about 20% were seen once. With V trimmed by 6 bases and J by 2 bases, 8 bases remained unmatched. The CDR3 runs 15 residues. CDR1 is DFQATT and CDR2 is SNEGSKA in the germline V gene (reference sequence). This TCR came from a human donor who donated a stem cell graft to a child with acute myeloid leukemia. The chain links TRBV20-1 to TRBJ2-1, with 9 bases matching TRBD1. The specimen comprised PBMCs from the stem cell graft donor, sampled from the stem cell graft. CDR3 DNA sequence: TGCAGTGCAGACGGGGACAGGGATGCCTACAATGAGCAGTTCTTC. This gives the protein CSADGDRDAYNEQFF.